Only a few counts were recorded for the clone carrying this TCR beta chain. Assay used: immunoSEQ multiplex PCR; TCRdb lists only in-frame clones, some missing. The data show about 210,000 clones, with just under 90% seen just once and about 1.2% held by the top ten. Trimming shortened V by 2 bases and J by 6 bases, and 8 bases separated the two germline ends. CDR1 MNHNY and CDR2 SVGAGI come from the germline V gene (reference sequence). The CDR3 is 12 residues long. Participant age was roughly 18 to 89 years, and participants resided in about two dozen US areas. Participants had their cohort set by participant-reported clinical history. The data derive from a study of blood T cell repertoires in COVID-19. Across the study: Sources were T cells, B-cell-depleted T cells, or PBMCs; the material itself was cDNA or gDNA.

The sequencing input was PBMCs or T cells enriched from blood (not recorded which). The chain joins TRBV6-6 to TRBJ2-7; D uncertain. The clonotype originates from a man aged 30 to 39 who had recovered from COVID-19. CDR3 bases: TGTGCCAGCAGTTACGCCAGCGTCGAGCAGTACTTC. Its protein is CASSYASVEQYF.